The 8 T cell receptor beta chains below come from one sample, sequenced in a study of human T cells and chemical hapten exposure. The sample's time point: pre-sensitization, week 0. Treatment meaning: therapeutic diphenylcyclopropenone sensitization with weekly scalp DPC. TCRdb redid the calling of the RACE reads with MiXCR, one entry per CDR3 protein. This sample has 300,000 to 400,000 distinct CDR3 sequences, with 5.1% found just once. The sequencing used whole blood, collected in connection with sensitization to the hapten diphenylcyclopropenone (DPC). All receptors come from a woman aged 45-65 years with alopecia areata. Some clones in this sample may be carry-over from other donors' samples.

This clonotype has at least ten counts. The chain combines TRBV5-1 with TRBJ2-3; D is uncertain. The V gene's germline CDR1 is SGHRS and CDR2 YFSETQ. V lost 0 bases and J 7 bases, leaving 3 bases between the germline ends. The CDR3 totals 11 residues. This chain's CDR3 is CASSLEYTQYF. The CDR3 region has the DNA TGCGCCAGCAGCTTGGAGTATACGCAGTATTTT. Together with reference TRBV5-1 and TRBJ2-3, the CDR3 gives the full variable domain: KAGVTQTPRYLIKTRGQQVTLSCSPISGHRSVSWYQQTPGQGLQFLFEYFSETQRNKGNFPGRFSGRQFSNSRSEMNVSTLELGDSALYLCASSLEYTQYFGPGTRLTVL.

This clonotype has a handful of counts. V gene TRBV7-2 combines with J gene TRBJ1-1; a weak D match, TRBD1 (5 bases). Trimming shortened V by 5 bases and J by 2 bases, and 15 bases separated the two germline ends. Germline V gene lookup returns CDR1 SGHTA and CDR2 FQGNSA. The CDR3 runs 15 residues. This CDR3 is CASSPVGAPNTEAFF. For the CDR3, the DNA is TGTGCCAGCAGCCCCGTCGGGGCTCCTAACACTGAAGCTTTCTTT.

This chain joins TRBV28 and TRBJ2-7; 7 positions match TRBD1. The CDR3 runs 16 residues. J was trimmed by 0 bases and V by 5 bases; bases with no gene match: 10. Germline V gene sequence: CDR1 MDHEN, CDR2 SYDVKM. The CDR3 here is CASSPPRQGLSYEQYF. CDR3 nucleotide sequence: TGTGCCAGCAGTCCTCCCCGACAGGGCCTCTCCTACGAGCAGTACTTC.

This clonotype was detected many times. J is TRBJ1-1 and V is TRBV7-9, with no clear D. The CDR3 is 12 amino acids. Deletions cut 4 bases from V and 4 bases from J, with 7 bases between. Germline V gene sequence: CDR1 SEHNR, CDR2 FQNEAQ (reference sequence). CDR3: CASSSGSTEAFF. DNA of the CDR3: TGTGCCAGCAGCTCGGGGAGCACTGAAGCTTTCTTT.

The chain is built from TRBV25-1 and TRBJ2-7, with 7 nucleotides matching TRBD1. The CDR3 is 15 amino acids. The V and J ends lost 5 bases and 7 bases, in that order; junction bases with no gene match: 14. Germline-derived CDR1 and CDR2 are MGHDK and SYGVNS. The CDR3 nucleotides read TGTGCCAGCAGTATCTTGACAGGGCTTTCTCGGGAGCAGTACTTC. Its protein product is CASSILTGLSREQYF.

This clonotype was seen ten or more times. The chain links TRBV12-3 or TRBV12-4 to TRBJ1-6; TRBD1 aligns across 12 bases. There are 17 residues in the CDR3. V lost 5 bases, J lost 6 bases, and 8 bases stayed unmatched. CDR3 in DNA: TGTGCCAGCAGTGCTCAAAGGGGACAGGGGGCTAATTCACCCCTCCACTTT. Its protein is CASSAQRGQGANSPLHF.

Turning to this clonotype: A read error may explain this, as a much larger clone is one base away. V is TRBV4-2 and J is TRBJ2-3; 11 nucleotides match TRBD2. The CDR3 consists of 15 residues. V lost 8 bases to trimming and J lost 1 base; unmatched junction nucleotides: 5. Germline lookup yields CDR1 LGHNA and CDR2 YNFKEQ. The CDR3, as DNA: TGTGCCAGCGGCGCGGGACTAGCGGGCACAGATACGCAGTATTTT. Translated, it gives CASGAGLAGTDTQYF.

This clonotype was detected many times. The genes are TRBV3-1 and TRBJ2-1; no firm D call. Trimming removed 0 bases from V and 5 bases from J, with 5 bases in between. The CDR3 contains 13 residues. Germline values: CDR1 LGHDT, CDR2 YNNKEL (reference sequence). This CDR3 is CASSQDRHNEQFF. Written as DNA, the CDR3 is TGTGCCAGCAGCCAAGACAGGCACAATGAGCAGTTCTTC.